Listed below are T cell receptor beta chains from one sample, sequenced in a study of regulatory T cells in long-lasting Graves disease. MiXCR, run by TCRdb on the multiplex PCR reads, gives a single entry per CDR3 protein. The table lists approximately 400,000 distinct CDR3 sequences, 15% to 17% of them singletons. The specimen was peripheral blood mononuclear cells (PBMCs), collected at new diagnosis, from a patient treated with antithyroid drugs. The receptors were gathered from a female donor with Graves disease. Each CDR3 is given with its conserved first and last residue. D genes are given only for firm matches. Size is stated for part of the rows, as once, few or many counts, or as a class when the clone is expanded.

J gene,D gene,V gene,clone size,CDR3 DNA,CDR3 protein
TRBJ2-2,NA,TRBV27,NA,TGTGCCAGCAGCCCTCAGTGGCGGTTCACCGGGGAGCTGTTTTTT,CASSPQWRFTGELFF
TRBJ2-2,TRBD2,TRBV20-1,many,TGCAGTGCTCGGCCCCCAGGACTAGCGGGAGGGTTGTTCAACACCGGGGAGCTGTTTTTT,CSARPPGLAGGLFNTGELFF
TRBJ2-1,TRBD2,TRBV2,NA,TGTGCCAGCAGGCCGGGACTAGCGGTCCACAATGAGCAGTTCTTC,CASRPGLAVHNEQFF
TRBJ1-3,NA,TRBV27,NA,TGTGCCAGCAGTTTAACGGAAAATGGAAACACCATATATTTT,CASSLTENGNTIYF
TRBJ1-3,NA,TRBV9,few,TGTGCCAGCAGCGTAGAGGGGGACGTACACAACTCTGGAAACACCATATATTTT,CASSVEGDVHNSGNTIYF
TRBJ2-7,TRBD2,TRBV7-2,NA,TGTGCCAGTTGTAGCGGGGCCTCCTACGAGCAGTGCTTC,CASCSGASYEQCF
TRBJ2-1,TRBD1,TRBV7-2,many,TGTGCCAGCAGCTTAGGTCCGGGACAGACCGACAATGAGCAGTTCTTC,CASSLGPGQTDNEQFF
TRBJ2-7,NA,TRBV15,many,TGTGCCACCAGCAGAGATCCAGGGCCCTACGAGCAGTACTTC,CATSRDPGPYEQYF
TRBJ1-5,NA,TRBV9,many,TGTGCCAGCAGCGTTGACCCCTTCGGGGGGCAGCCCCAGCATTTT,CASSVDPFGGQPQHF
TRBJ2-3,TRBD2,TRBV20-1,many,TGCAGTGCTAGAGAGAGGGGACTAGCAAGTAATCCGCAGTATTTT,CSARERGLASNPQYF
TRBJ2-5,NA,TRBV9,few,TGTGCCAGCAGCCCTGGGGAAGAGACCCAGTACTTC,CASSPGEETQYF
TRBJ1-1,TRBD1,TRBV27,many,TGTGCCAGCAGTTTATCGCCAGGGGGGAACACTGAAGCTTTCTTT,CASSLSPGGNTEAFF
TRBJ2-7,TRBD2,TRBV4-3,many,TGCGCCAGCAGCCAACTCTTAGCGGGAGGGCCCCTTGACGAGCAGTACTTC,CASSQLLAGGPLDEQYF
TRBJ1-1,NA,TRBV5-4,many,TGTGCCAGCAGCCGTACTGGGGTCACTGAAGCTTTCTTT,CASSRTGVTEAFF
TRBJ2-6,NA,TRBV27,NA,TGTGCCAGCAGTTTCGGACGGGGACTCTCTGGGGCCAACGTCCTGACTTTC,CASSFGRGLSGANVLTF
TRBJ2-5,NA,TRBV30,many,TGTGCCTGGAGGATGGCGGGGTCACAAGAGACCCAGTACTTC,CAWRMAGSQETQYF
TRBJ2-2,NA,TRBV28,many,TGTGCCAGCAGTTTCGTCCAGGGGTCGGGCACCGGGGAGCTGTTTTTT,CASSFVQGSGTGELFF
TRBJ1-5,NA,TRBV3-1,many,TGTGCCAGCAGCCAAGATATGACAACCAATCAGCCCCAGCATTTT,CASSQDMTTNQPQHF
TRBJ1-2,TRBD1,TRBV4-1,many,TGCGCCAGCAACTCTCACAGGGGAAATGACTATGGCTACACCTTC,CASNSHRGNDYGYTF
TRBJ2-5,NA,TRBV3-1,many,TGTGCCAGCAGCCAAGAGGCAGTCCAAGAGACCCAGTACTTC,CASSQEAVQETQYF
TRBJ1-2,TRBD1,TRBV7-2,many,TGTGCCAGCAGCTCAACAGGGGTCGGCTACACCTTC,CASSSTGVGYTF
TRBJ1-1,NA,TRBV9,few,TGTGCCAGCAGCCCCAATGAAGCTTTCTTT,CASSPNEAFF
TRBJ1-2,NA,TRBV28,few,TGTGCCAGCACCATCGGGTATGGCTACACCTTC,CASTIGYGYTF
TRBJ2-3,TRBD1,TRBV7-9,few,TGTGCCAGCAGCTTAGGGGGACAGGGAGGAGATACGCAGTATTTT,CASSLGGQGGDTQYF
TRBJ1-1,NA,TRBV6-5,many,TGTGCCAGCAGATACAGGGCCACTGAAGCTTTCTTT,CASRYRATEAFF
TRBJ2-1,TRBD1,TRBV7-3,many,TGTGCCAGCAGCTTCGCCCCGGGACAGGGGAACAATGAGCAGTTCTTC,CASSFAPGQGNNEQFF
TRBJ1-3,NA,TRBV20-1,NA,TGCAGTGCTAGAGTCGGAAACACCATATATTTT,CSARVGNTIYF
TRBJ1-2,NA,TRBV13,many,TGTGCCAGCAGCTTAACGGGGCGAGCGTCTGGCTACACCTTC,CASSLTGRASGYTF
TRBJ2-3,TRBD2,TRBV4-3,NA,TGCGCCAGCAGCCAAGGGATAAAGGGACTAGCGGGAGACCCGCGAACAGATACGCAGTATTTT,CASSQGIKGLAGDPRTDTQYF
TRBJ2-1,TRBD1,TRBV28,many,TGTGCCAGCACCCTCCAGGGGGTTGGTGAGCAGTTCTTC,CASTLQGVGEQFF
TRBJ2-5,TRBD1,TRBV6-1,NA,TGTGCCAGCAGTCCTAAGTGGGGACAGGACATCCTACTCCAAGAGACCCAGTACTTC,CASSPKWGQDILLQETQYF
TRBJ1-1,TRBD1,TRBV9,many,TGTGCCAGCAGTGTGGACAGGGGGAACACTGAAGCTTTCTTT,CASSVDRGNTEAFF
TRBJ1-2,NA,TRBV2,many,TGTGCCAGCAGCCCTGACATTCCAGACCGGGGCTACACCTTC,CASSPDIPDRGYTF
TRBJ1-6,NA,TRBV27,many,TGTGCCAGCAGTCTATTCTTGCTTAATTCACCCCTCCACTTT,CASSLFLLNSPLHF
TRBJ1-2,TRBD1,TRBV5-1,many,TGCGCCAGCAGCCTGGAGGGACAGTATGGCTACACCTTC,CASSLEGQYGYTF
TRBJ2-3,TRBD2,TRBV27,many,TGTGCCAGCAGGCAAATATGGACTAGCGGGGGTGAGGATACGCAGTATTTT,CASRQIWTSGGEDTQYF
TRBJ2-5,NA,TRBV6-1,NA,TGTGCCAGCAGCCCATATCGACTCCAAGAGACCCAGTACTTC,CASSPYRLQETQYF
TRBJ2-5,NA,TRBV2,many,TGTGCCAGCAACAGAGTGGACCAACAAGAGACCCAGTACTTC,CASNRVDQQETQYF
TRBJ1-1,NA,TRBV7-9,many,TGTGCCAGCAGCTTAGCCACTGAAGCTTTCTTT,CASSLATEAFF
TRBJ2-1,TRBD1,TRBV3-1,NA,TGTGCCAGCAGCCGTACGTTCACTGTTCCTCGGGACAGCTCCTACAATGAGCAGTTCTTC,CASSRTFTVPRDSSYNEQFF
TRBJ1-1,TRBD1,TRBV11-2,many,TGTGCCAGCAGTCGGACAGGGGCTGAAGCTTTCTTT,CASSRTGAEAFF
TRBJ2-7,TRBD2,TRBV7-2,NA,TGTGCCAGCAGCTTAGGGACTAGCGGGATATCCCTATCCGAGCAGTACTTC,CASSLGTSGISLSEQYF